This TCR beta chain was documented in a study of glioma-infiltrating T cells. General observations from the study: Tissue and blood shared very few CDR3 sequences. Tissue-blood divergence was below expectation in non-neoplastic patients, above in gliomas.

Using RNA template, CDR3s of TCR alpha and beta were amplified with iRepertoire arm-PCR. One-step reverse transcription and amplification started from roughly 100-400 ng of tissue mRNA or PBMC total RNA. TCRdb ran MiXCR on the multiplex PCR reads and lists one entry per CDR3 protein. The table has 160,000 or so distinct CDR3 sequences, 43% seen once; the top ten hold roughly 5.2%. As regards this clonotype: Antigen specificity is unknown.

Trimming cost V 6 bases and J 1 base, with 14 bases left between them. The CDR3 is made up of 15 amino acids. CDR1 and CDR2 (germline): SNHLY, FYNNEI. Sample: glioma tissue, nonneoplastic brain tissue, or PBMCs (not recorded which). The origin of this receptor is a human donor with low-grade glioma or glioblastoma, undergoing nonglioma brain surgery, or in good health (not recorded which). The chain carries TRBV2 and TRBJ2-3; D may be TRBD1 (6 bases). The CDR3, as DNA: TGTGCCAGCAGACAGACAGGCATTCGCACAGATACGCAGTATTTT. Its protein product is CASRQTGIRTDTQYF.